This record looks at one TCR beta chain sequence and its context. These data come from a study of beta chain features in type 1 diabetes. The authors reverse transcribed all of the isolated RNA, so sequencing captured expressed TCRB transcripts. Assay: immunoSEQ multiplex PCR; the TCRdb copy retains only in-frame clones and omits some. The sample includes fewer than 250,000 clones, over 7.5% of them seen just once. The CDR3 loop spans 15 amino acids. Trimming pared 5 bases from V and 4 bases from J, leaving 15 bases between. CDR1 is MGHDK, CDR2 SYGVNS, per germline. The receptor was derived from a woman younger than 30 in good health. V is TRBV25-1 and J is TRBJ2-1, with D possibly matching TRBD1 (5 bases). The sequenced sample consisted of naive CD4+ T cells from blood. The CDR3: CASSLPGQGYNEQFF. DNA for the CDR3: TGTGCCAGCAGTCTCCCAGGGCAGGGATACAATGAGCAGTTCTTC. Variable domain in full (rest from reference TRBV25-1 and TRBJ2-1): EADIYQTPRYLVIGTGKKITLECSQTMGHDKMYWYQQDPGMELHLIHYSYGVNSTEKGDLSSESTVSRIRTEHFPLTLESARPSHTSQYLCASSLPGQGYNEQFFGPGTRLTVL.